This T cell receptor (beta chain) was sequenced in a study of cytotoxic CD8 clonotypes in ibrutinib-treated CLL. Study overall: Enrolment comprised approximately 10 relapsed/refractory and over 14 treatment-naive patients; about 18 were IGHV unmutated.

Worth noting for this clone: Its specificity is not known.

The data were produced by immunoSEQ multiplex PCR, yet TCRdb's version contains in-frame clones alone and is incomplete. The sample comprises a few hundred thousand clones, more than 65% of which are singletons, and about 6.7% rests with the top ten. General study points: On treatment, the uncommon public clonotypes contracted or remained stable.

Germline V gene lookup returns CDR1 MNHEY and CDR2 SVGAGI. J was trimmed by 5 bases and V by 0 bases; bases with no gene match: 1. The CDR3 sequence is 14 residues long. The origin of this receptor is a human donor with chronic lymphocytic leukemia. The sample consisted of PBMCs, taken before ibrutinib treatment. J is TRBJ1-5 and V is TRBV6-5, with 7 bases lining up with TRBD1. CDR3 DNA sequence: TGTGCCAGCAGTTACTCGGGACAGTATCAGCCCCAGCATTTT. Protein: CASSYSGQYQPQHF.